The clone carrying this TCR beta chain was seen once. 13 Jbeta primers and 60 Vbeta primers were used for the PCR. Profiling relied on immunoSEQ multiplex PCR, and the TCRdb table lists in-frame clones only, not all of them. This sample carries 65,000 to 85,000 clones, 70% to 90% of them seen once, and the ten largest clones take about 2.1%. The data stem from a study of cytomegalovirus exposure and HLA in healthy donors. Germline CDR1 and CDR2: MNHEY and SVGAGI. The CDR3 covers 16 residues. The trim removed 0 bases at V and 2 bases at J, leaving 3 bases unmatched. This chain connects TRBV6-5 to TRBJ2-3; TRBD1 matches at 9 bases. Specimen: PBMCs. This TCR was sampled from a woman in her 30s in good health and CMV-seronegative. The CDR3 loop is CASSYSTGGSTDTQYF. In DNA form, the CDR3 reads TGTGCCAGCAGTTACTCAACAGGGGGCTCCACAGATACGCAGTATTTT.